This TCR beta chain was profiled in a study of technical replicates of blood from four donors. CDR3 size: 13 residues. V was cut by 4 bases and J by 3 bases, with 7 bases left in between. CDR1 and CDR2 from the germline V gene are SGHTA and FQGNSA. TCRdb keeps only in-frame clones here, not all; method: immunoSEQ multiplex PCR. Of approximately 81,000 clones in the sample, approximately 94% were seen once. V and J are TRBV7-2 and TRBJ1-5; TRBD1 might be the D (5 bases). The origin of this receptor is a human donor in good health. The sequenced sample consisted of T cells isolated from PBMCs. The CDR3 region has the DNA TGTGCCAGCAGCTCGGACAACAATCAGCCCCAGCATTTT. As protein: CASSSDNNQPQHF.